This TCR beta chain was found in a study of cytomegalovirus exposure and HLA in healthy donors. The study's findings and limits: In vitro, three CMV-associated chains proved specific for CMV antigens.

V dropped 0 bases and J dropped 3; count of bases not matched to a gene: 11. Germline V gene sequence: CDR1 SGHRS, CDR2 YFSETQ. The CDR3 covers 18 residues. PCR used 60 Vbeta primers and 13 Jbeta primers. This table comes from immunoSEQ multiplex PCR, and its TCRdb copy is limited to in-frame clones, with some not included. The sample yields 55,000 to 70,000 clones, about 80% seen once. Concerning this clone itself: Antigen unknown.

The chain is built from TRBV5-1 and TRBJ2-2, with 7 bases lining up with TRBD1. This clonotype was sampled from a woman in her thirties or forties in good health and CMV-seronegative. Sequencing was carried out using PBMCs. The CDR3 DNA sequence: TGCGCCAGCAGCTTGGGACAGGGTCTCGACCCATACACCGGGGAGCTGTTTTTT. This gives the protein CASSLGQGLDPYTGELFF.